The clone carrying this T cell receptor (beta chain) was recorded a few times. Its antigen is not known. The data derive from a study of T-cell memory formation after mild COVID-19. Overall study findings and caveats: Contracting CD4+ clones sat mainly in CM and EM; CD8+ in EMRA. Clones contracting over day 15 to 85 were CD4/CD8 balanced, with later expanders leaning CD4+.

TCRdb passed the 5' RACE reads through MiXCR, listing each CDR3 protein once. The table shows 350,000 or so distinct CDR3 sequences, with more than 20% occurring only once. CDR1 is LGHNA and CDR2 is YSLEER in the germline V gene. The CDR3 is 16 amino acids. The V gene end was trimmed by 1 base and the J gene end by 0 bases; junction bases not matched to a gene: 4. The TCR sequence derives from an adult woman who had mild COVID-19 (a few samples of this study predate the infection). Cell type and time point are not known. Material: PBMCs or a T cell subset sorted from them (not recorded which). This chain joins TRBV4-3 and TRBJ2-3; 7 bases map to TRBD1. CDR3 sequence: CASSQGQGVSTDTQYF. The CDR3 DNA is TGCGCCAGCAGCCAAGGACAGGGTGTAAGCACAGATACGCAGTATTTT.